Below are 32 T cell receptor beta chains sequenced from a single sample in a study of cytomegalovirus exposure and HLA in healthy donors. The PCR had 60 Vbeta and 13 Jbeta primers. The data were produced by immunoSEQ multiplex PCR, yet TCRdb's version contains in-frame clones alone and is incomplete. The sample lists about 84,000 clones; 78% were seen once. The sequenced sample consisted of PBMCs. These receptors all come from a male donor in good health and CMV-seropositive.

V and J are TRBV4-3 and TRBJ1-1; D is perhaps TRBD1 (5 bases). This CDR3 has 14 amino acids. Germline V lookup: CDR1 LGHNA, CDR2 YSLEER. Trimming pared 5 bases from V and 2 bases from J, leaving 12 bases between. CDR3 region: CASSGTTRNTEAFF. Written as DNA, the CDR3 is TGCGCCAGCAGCGGGACTACAAGAAACACTGAAGCTTTCTTT.

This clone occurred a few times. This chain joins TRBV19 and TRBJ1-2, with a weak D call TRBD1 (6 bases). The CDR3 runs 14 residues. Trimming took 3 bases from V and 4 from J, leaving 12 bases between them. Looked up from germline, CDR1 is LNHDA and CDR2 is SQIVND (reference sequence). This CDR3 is CASSIPGAPYGYTF. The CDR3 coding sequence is TGTGCCAGTAGTATCCCAGGGGCGCCCTATGGCTACACCTTC.

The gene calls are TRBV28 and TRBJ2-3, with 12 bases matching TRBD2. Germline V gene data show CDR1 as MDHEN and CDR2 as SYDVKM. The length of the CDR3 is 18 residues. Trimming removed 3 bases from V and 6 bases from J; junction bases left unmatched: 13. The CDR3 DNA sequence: TGTGCCAGCAGTTTTGACCCGGTTACTAGCGGGAGGCCTGATACGCAGTATTTT. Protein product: CASSFDPVTSGRPDTQYF.

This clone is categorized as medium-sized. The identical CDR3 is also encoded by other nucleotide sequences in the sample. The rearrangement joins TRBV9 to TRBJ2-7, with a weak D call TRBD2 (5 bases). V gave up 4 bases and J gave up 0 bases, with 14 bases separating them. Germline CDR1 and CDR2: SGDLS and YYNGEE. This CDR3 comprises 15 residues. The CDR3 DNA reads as TGTGCCAGCAGCCTCCTCCCGGGGAGCTCCTACGAGCAGTACTTC. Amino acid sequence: CASSLLPGSSYEQYF.

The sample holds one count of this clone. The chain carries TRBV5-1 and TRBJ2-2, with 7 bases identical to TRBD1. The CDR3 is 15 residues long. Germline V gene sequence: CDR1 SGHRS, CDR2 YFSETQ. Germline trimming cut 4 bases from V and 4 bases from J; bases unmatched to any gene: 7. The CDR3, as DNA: TGCGCCAGCAGCCAGGAGACAGGGATCACCGGGGAGCTGTTTTTT. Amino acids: CASSQETGITGELFF. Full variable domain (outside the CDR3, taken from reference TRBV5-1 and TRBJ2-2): KAGVTQTPRYLIKTRGQQVTLSCSPISGHRSVSWYQQTPGQGLQFLFEYFSETQRNKGNFPGRFSGRQFSNSRSEMNVSTLELGDSALYLCASSQETGITGELFFGEGSRLTVL.

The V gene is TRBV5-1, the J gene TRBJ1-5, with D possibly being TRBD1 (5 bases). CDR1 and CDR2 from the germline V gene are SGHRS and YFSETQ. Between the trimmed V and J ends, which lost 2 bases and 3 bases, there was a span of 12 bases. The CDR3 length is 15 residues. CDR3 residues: CASSFTGENNQPQHF. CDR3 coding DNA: TGCGCCAGCAGCTTTACGGGGGAAAACAATCAGCCCCAGCATTTT.

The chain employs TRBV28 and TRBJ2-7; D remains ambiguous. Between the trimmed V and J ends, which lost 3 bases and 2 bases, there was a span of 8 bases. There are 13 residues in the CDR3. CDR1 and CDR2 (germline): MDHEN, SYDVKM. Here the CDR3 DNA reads TGTGCCAGCAGTTTCCGTGTTCCCTACGAGCAGTACTTC. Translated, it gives CASSFRVPYEQYF.

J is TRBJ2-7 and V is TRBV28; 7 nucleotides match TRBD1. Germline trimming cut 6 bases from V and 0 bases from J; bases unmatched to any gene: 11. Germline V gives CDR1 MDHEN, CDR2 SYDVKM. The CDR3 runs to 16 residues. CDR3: CASSPNRGDLSYEQYF. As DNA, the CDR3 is TGTGCCAGCAGCCCGAACAGGGGCGACCTCTCCTACGAGCAGTACTTC.

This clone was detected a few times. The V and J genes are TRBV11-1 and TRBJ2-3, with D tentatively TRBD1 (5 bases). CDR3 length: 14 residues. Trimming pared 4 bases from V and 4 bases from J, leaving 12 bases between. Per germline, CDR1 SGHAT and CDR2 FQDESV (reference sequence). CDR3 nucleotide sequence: TGTGCCAGCAGCTCCCTCGAAGGGGCAGATACGCAGTATTTT. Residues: CASSSLEGADTQYF.

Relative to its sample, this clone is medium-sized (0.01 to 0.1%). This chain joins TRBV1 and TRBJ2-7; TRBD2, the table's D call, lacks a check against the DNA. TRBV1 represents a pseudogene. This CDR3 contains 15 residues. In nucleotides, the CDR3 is TGCACCAGCAGCCATCCGACTACGCCCGACTACGAGCAGTACTTC. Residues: CTSSHPTTPDYEQYF.

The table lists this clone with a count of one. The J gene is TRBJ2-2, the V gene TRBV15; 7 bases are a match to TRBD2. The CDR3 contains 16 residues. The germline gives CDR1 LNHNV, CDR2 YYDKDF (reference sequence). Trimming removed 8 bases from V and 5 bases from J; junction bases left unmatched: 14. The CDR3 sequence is CATDRWGGRGTGELFF. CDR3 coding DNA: TGTGCCACCGACCGCTGGGGCGGGAGAGGAACCGGGGAGCTGTTTTTT.

The CDR3 DNA is TGTGCCAGCAGCGTAGGGGGATGCCGGGACAGGGAAGCCGCGCCGTACTTC. As protein: CASSVGGCRDREAAPYF. The chain combines TRBV9 with TRBJ2-7; TRBD1 matches at 9 bases. The CDR3 extends over 17 amino acids. The germline gives CDR1 SGDLS, CDR2 YYNGEE. With V trimmed by 0 bases and J by 12 bases, 19 bases remained unmatched.

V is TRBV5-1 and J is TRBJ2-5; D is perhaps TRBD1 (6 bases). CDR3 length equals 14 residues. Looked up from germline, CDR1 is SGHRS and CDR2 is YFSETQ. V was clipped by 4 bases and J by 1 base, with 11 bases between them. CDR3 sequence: CASSAGQSQETQYF. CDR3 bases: TGCGCCAGCAGCGCAGGACAGAGCCAAGAGACCCAGTACTTC.

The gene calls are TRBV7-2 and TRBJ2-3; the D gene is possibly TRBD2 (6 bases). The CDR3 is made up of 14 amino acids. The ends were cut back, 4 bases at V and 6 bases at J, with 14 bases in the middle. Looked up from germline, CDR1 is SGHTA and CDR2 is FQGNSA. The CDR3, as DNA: TGTGCCAGCAGCTGGACTAAGATCATGGATACGCAGTATTTT. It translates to CASSWTKIMDTQYF.

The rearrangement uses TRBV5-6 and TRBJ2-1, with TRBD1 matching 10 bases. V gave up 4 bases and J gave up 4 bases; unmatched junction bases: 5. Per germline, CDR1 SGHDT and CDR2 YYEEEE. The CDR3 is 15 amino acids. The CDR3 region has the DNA TGTGCCAGCAGCCTCCGGGACAGGGGATACAATGAGCAGTTCTTC. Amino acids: CASSLRDRGYNEQFF.

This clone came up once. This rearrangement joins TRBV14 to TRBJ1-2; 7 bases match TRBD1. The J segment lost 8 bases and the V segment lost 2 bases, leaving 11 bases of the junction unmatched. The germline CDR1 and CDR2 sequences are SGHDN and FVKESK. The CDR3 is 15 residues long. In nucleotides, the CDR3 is TGTGCCAGCAGCCAATTTAAGGGGGCCACCGGGGGCTACACCTTC. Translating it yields CASSQFKGATGGYTF.

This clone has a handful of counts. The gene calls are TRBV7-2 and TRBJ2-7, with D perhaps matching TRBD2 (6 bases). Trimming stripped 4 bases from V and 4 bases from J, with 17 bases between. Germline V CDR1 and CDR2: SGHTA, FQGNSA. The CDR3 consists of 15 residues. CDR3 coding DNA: TGTGCCAGCAGCTCAGAAGGAGCGGGCCCGTACGAGCAGTACTTC. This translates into CASSSEGAGPYEQYF.

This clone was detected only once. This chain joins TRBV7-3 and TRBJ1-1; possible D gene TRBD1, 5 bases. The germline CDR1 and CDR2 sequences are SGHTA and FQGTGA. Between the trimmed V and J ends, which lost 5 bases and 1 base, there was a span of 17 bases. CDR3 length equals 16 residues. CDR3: CASSPTGAWGNTEAFF. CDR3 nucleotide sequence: TGTGCCAGCAGCCCAACAGGAGCATGGGGGAACACTGAAGCTTTCTTT.

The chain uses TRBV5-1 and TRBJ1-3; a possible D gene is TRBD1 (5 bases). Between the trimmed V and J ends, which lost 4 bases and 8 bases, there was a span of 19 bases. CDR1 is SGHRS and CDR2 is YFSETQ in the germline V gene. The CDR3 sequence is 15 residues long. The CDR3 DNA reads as TGCGCCAGCAGCGTTTCATCGGGACTGAAAGACACCATATATTTT. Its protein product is CASSVSSGLKDTIYF. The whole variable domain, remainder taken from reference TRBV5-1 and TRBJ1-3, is KAGVTQTPRYLIKTRGQQVTLSCSPISGHRSVSWYQQTPGQGLQFLFEYFSETQRNKGNFPGRFSGRQFSNSRSEMNVSTLELGDSALYLCASSVSSGLKDTIYFGEGSWLTVV.

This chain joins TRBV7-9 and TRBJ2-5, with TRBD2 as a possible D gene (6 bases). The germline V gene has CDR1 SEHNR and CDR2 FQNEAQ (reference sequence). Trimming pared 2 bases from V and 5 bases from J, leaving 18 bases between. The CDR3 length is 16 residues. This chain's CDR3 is CASSLWMGLGRETQYF. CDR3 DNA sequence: TGTGCCAGCAGCTTATGGATGGGACTCGGCAGGGAGACCCAGTACTTC.

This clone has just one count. CDR3 residues: CASSGQRTPAYGYTF. CDR3 coding DNA: TGTGCCAGCAGCGGCCAAAGGACACCGGCCTATGGCTACACCTTC. This chain uses TRBV5-4 with TRBJ1-2, with D possibly TRBD1 on 5 matching bases. Per germline, CDR1 SGHNT and CDR2 YYREEE (reference sequence). CDR3 length: 15 residues. Trimming pared 4 bases from V and 4 bases from J, leaving 17 bases between.

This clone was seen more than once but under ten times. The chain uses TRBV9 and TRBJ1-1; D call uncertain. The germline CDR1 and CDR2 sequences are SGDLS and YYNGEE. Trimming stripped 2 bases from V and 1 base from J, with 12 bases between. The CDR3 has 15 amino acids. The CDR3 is CASSVSGRSNTEAFF. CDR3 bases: TGTGCCAGCAGCGTTTCAGGCCGCTCGAACACTGAAGCTTTCTTT.

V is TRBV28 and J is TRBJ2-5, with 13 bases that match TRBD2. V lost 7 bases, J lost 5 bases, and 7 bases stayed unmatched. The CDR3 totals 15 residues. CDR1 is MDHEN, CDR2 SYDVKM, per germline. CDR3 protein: CASTGLAGASETQYF. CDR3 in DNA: TGTGCCAGCACTGGACTAGCGGGGGCCAGCGAGACCCAGTACTTC.

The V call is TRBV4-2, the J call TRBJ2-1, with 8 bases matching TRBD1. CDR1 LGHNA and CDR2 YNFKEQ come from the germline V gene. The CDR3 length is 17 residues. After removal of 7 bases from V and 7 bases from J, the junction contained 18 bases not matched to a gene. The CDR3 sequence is CASKSAAGQGRGNEQFF. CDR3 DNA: TGTGCCAGCAAATCGGCAGCCGGACAGGGAAGGGGTAATGAGCAGTTCTTC.

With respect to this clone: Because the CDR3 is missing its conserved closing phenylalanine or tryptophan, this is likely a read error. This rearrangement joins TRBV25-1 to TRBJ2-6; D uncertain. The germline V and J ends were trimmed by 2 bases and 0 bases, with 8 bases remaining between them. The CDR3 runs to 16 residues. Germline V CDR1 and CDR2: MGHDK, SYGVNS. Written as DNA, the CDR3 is TGTGCCAGCAGTGAAACCACACCCTCTGGGGCCAACGTCCTGACTTCC. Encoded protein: CASSETTPSGANVLTS.

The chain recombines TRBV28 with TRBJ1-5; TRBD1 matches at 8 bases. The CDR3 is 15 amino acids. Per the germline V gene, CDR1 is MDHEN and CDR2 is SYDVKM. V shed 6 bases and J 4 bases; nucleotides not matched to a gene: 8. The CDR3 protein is CASSIGQGQNQPQHF. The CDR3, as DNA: TGTGCCAGCAGCATCGGACAGGGACAGAATCAGCCCCAGCATTTT.

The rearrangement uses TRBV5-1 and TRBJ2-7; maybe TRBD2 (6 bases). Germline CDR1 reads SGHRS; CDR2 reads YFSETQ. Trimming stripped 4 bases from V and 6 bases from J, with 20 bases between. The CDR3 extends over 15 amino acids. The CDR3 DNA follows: TGCGCCAGCAGCACTGGAGGGCCCTATCCTCTCGAGCAGTACTTC. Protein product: CASSTGGPYPLEQYF. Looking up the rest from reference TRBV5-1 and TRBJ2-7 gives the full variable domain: KAGVTQTPRYLIKTRGQQVTLSCSPISGHRSVSWYQQTPGQGLQFLFEYFSETQRNKGNFPGRFSGRQFSNSRSEMNVSTLELGDSALYLCASSTGGPYPLEQYFGPGTRLTVT.

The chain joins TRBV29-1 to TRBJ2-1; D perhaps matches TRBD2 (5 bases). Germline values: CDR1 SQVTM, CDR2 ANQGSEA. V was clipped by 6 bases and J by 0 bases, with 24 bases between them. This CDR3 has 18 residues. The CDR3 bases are TGCAGCGTCCTCCTAGCTTTCAAACTAAAGGGCTCCTACAATGAGCAGTTCTTC. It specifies CSVLLAFKLKGSYNEQFF.

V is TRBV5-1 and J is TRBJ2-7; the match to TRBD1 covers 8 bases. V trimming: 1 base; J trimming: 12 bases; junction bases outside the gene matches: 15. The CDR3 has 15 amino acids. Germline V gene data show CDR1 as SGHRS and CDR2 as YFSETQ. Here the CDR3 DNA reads TGCGCCAGCAGCTTGTCCCACGGACAGGGTGTGGGCCTGTACTTC. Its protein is CASSLSHGQGVGLYF. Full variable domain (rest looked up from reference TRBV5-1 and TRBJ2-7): KAGVTQTPRYLIKTRGQQVTLSCSPISGHRSVSWYQQTPGQGLQFLFEYFSETQRNKGNFPGRFSGRQFSNSRSEMNVSTLELGDSALYLCASSLSHGQGVGLYFGPGTRLTVT.

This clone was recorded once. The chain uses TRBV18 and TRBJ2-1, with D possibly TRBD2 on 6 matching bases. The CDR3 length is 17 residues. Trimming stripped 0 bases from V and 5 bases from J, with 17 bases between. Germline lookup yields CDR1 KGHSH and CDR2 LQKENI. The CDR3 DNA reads TGTGCCAGCTCACCACCATCATGGGGAGGAGAACACAATGAGCAGTTCTTC. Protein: CASSPPSWGGEHNEQFF.

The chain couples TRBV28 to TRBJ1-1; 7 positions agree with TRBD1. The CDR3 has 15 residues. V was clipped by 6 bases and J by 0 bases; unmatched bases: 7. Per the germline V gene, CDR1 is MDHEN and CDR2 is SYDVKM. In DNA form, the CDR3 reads TGTGCCAGCAGACAACTGACAGGGTTGAACACTGAAGCTTTCTTT. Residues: CASRQLTGLNTEAFF. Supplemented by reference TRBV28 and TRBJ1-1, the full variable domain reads DVKVTQSSRYLVKRTGEKVFLECVQDMDHENMFWYRQDPGLGLRLIYFSYDVKMKEKGDIPEGYSVSREKKERFSLILESASTNQTSMYLCASRQLTGLNTEAFFGQGTRLTVV.

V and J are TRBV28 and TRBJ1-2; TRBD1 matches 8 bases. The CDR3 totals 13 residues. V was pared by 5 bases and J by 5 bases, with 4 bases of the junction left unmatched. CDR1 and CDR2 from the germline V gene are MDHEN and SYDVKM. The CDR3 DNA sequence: TGTGCCAGCAGTGCAGGGGGCGGGTATGGCTACACCTTC. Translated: CASSAGGGYGYTF.